This T cell receptor beta chain appears in the sequencing data of a study of T cells in Graves' hyperthyroidism and ophthalmopathy. Study information: At the time of initial diagnosis and before any treatment, peripheral blood was collected. The study's findings and limits: Model-based prediction identified ophthalmopathy a median around 6.7 months prior to its onset. Ophthalmopathy was told apart from stable hyperthyroidism by a 13 V-J model.

TCR beta CDR3 regions were amplified from RNA. HTBI primers were used for first-round RT-PCR of the TCR CDR3. TCRdb independently ran MiXCR on the multiplex PCR reads; one entry per CDR3 protein. The repertoire holds more than 300,000 distinct CDR3 sequences, roughly 15% seen once, with around 20% in the top ten. Concerning this clonotype itself: Its specificity is not known. Since a much larger clone is just one base distant, this may be a read error.

CDR3 length: 19 residues. Germline V lookup: CDR1 MDHEN, CDR2 SYDVKM. The origin of this receptor is a woman in her twenties or thirties with Graves' ophthalmopathy. The sample taken for sequencing was blood. This chain joins TRBV28 and TRBJ2-6, with D possibly TRBD1 on 6 matching bases. The CDR3 here is CSSSSTGNWLITGANVLTF. The CDR3, as DNA: TGTTCCAGCAGTTCAACAGGGAATTGGTTAATCACTGGGGCCAACGTCCTGACTTTC.